This entry lists 29 T cell receptor beta chains sequenced from one sample in a study of long-term antiretroviral therapy in people with HIV. The assay used was immunoSEQ (version v3.0), run at survey level. The table came from immunoSEQ multiplex PCR; TCRdb's copy has only in-frame clones and leaves some out. The sample yields nearly 50,000 clones, approximately 79% seen once. The input for sequencing was unsorted PBMCs, taken 0.8 years after starting antiretroviral therapy. The receptors originated from a young woman with HIV.

The chain recombines TRBV7-9 with TRBJ2-1; unclear D gene. V shed 3 bases and J shed 9 bases, with 12 bases lying between them. CDR3 length: 13 amino acids. The germline CDR1 and CDR2 sequences are SEHNR and FQNEAQ (reference sequence). The CDR3 sequence: CASSLSLISEQFF. The CDR3 coding sequence is TGTGCCAGCAGCTTGTCCCTGATCAGTGAGCAGTTCTTC.

The rearrangement uses TRBV27 and TRBJ2-7, with 13 positions matching TRBD2. With V trimmed by 2 bases and J by 7 bases, 5 bases remained unmatched. Germline V CDR1 and CDR2: MNHEY, SMNVEV (reference sequence). The CDR3 runs to 15 residues. The CDR3 DNA reads TGTGCCAGCAGTTTAGGACTAGCGGGAGTGGGAGAGCAGTACTTC. Its translation is CASSLGLAGVGEQYF.

This chain links TRBV28 with TRBJ2-1; 7 nucleotides agree with TRBD2. This CDR3 spans 13 amino acids. Losses at the gene ends were 6 bases for V and 5 bases for J; bases not matched to a gene: 4. The germline CDR1 and CDR2 sequences are MDHEN and SYDVKM. The CDR3 region has the DNA TGTGCCAGCAGACGGCGGGGGAACAATGAGCAGTTCTTC. Amino acids: CASRRRGNNEQFF.

The table lists this clone with a few counts. The gene calls are TRBV9 and TRBJ1-2; 7 bases are shared with TRBD1. The V and J ends lost 6 bases and 4 bases, in that order; junction bases with no gene match: 3. Germline V lookup: CDR1 SGDLS, CDR2 YYNGEE. This CDR3 is built from 12 residues. The CDR3 loop is CASTDRAYGYTF. The CDR3 DNA reads as TGTGCCAGCACCGACAGGGCCTATGGCTACACCTTC. Full variable domain (outside the CDR3, taken from reference TRBV9 and TRBJ1-2): DSGVTQTPKHLITATGQRVTLRCSPRSGDLSVYWYQQSLDQGLQFLIQYYNGEERAKGNILERFSAQQFPDLHSELNLSSLELGDSALYFCASTDRAYGYTFGSGTRLTVV.

J is TRBJ1-1 and V is TRBV28; no clear D. Germline CDR1 MDHEN, CDR2 SYDVKM. Trimming took 8 bases from V and 1 from J, leaving 23 bases between them. The CDR3 covers 17 residues. For the CDR3, the DNA is TGTGCCAGCGGATATATTCTGGGGTTGTTTGGGAACACTGAAGCTTTCTTT. This codes for CASGYILGLFGNTEAFF.

The V and J genes are TRBV14 and TRBJ2-1; TRBD2 aligns across 9 bases. Germline V gene data show CDR1 as SGHDN and CDR2 as FVKESK. With V trimmed by 2 bases and J by 5 bases, 4 bases remained unmatched. The CDR3 consists of 15 residues. Written as DNA, the CDR3 is TGTGCCAGCAGCCAACAGCTAGCGGGGAACAATGAGCAGTTCTTC. It translates to CASSQQLAGNNEQFF.

This chain uses TRBV7-9 with TRBJ2-3; a possible D gene is TRBD1 (6 bases). Germline values: CDR1 SEHNR, CDR2 FQNEAQ (reference sequence). Trimming left V 7 bases short and J 10 bases short, with 21 bases between. The CDR3 covers 14 residues. In nucleotides, the CDR3 is TGTGCCAGCAAAACAGGGAGCGGAACCCGACCGCAGTATTTT. Translation: CASKTGSGTRPQYF.

The chain has TRBV4-1 and TRBJ1-1; the D gene is possibly TRBD1 (5 bases). The CDR3 is 14 residues long. Per germline, CDR1 MGHRA and CDR2 YSYEKL. V lost 3 bases and J lost 5, with 13 bases in between. CDR3 bases: TGCGCCAGCAGCCAGGGGCTAGGGAGGACTGAAGCTTTCTTT. Amino acids: CASSQGLGRTEAFF.

This sequence joins TRBV6-5 and TRBJ2-5, with D tentatively TRBD2 (6 bases). The CDR3 contains 15 residues. Germline V gives CDR1 MNHEY, CDR2 SVGAGI. V gave up 0 bases and J gave up 7 bases, with 15 bases separating them. The CDR3 here is CASSYSEGTEGTQYF. The CDR3 DNA is TGTGCCAGCAGTTACTCGGAGGGCACCGAAGGGACCCAGTACTTC.

The rearrangement uses TRBV7-2 and TRBJ2-7; D may be TRBD2 (5 bases). The ends were cut back, 6 bases at V and 3 bases at J, with 18 bases in the middle. CDR3 size: 15 residues. CDR1 and CDR2 from the germline V gene are SGHTA and FQGNSA. CDR3 in amino acids: CASSIQSEGVYEQYF. The CDR3 DNA follows: TGTGCCAGCAGTATACAATCAGAGGGTGTCTACGAGCAGTACTTC. Full variable domain (missing parts from reference TRBV7-2 and TRBJ2-7): GAGVSQSPSNKVTEKGKDVELRCDPISGHTALYWYRQSLGQGLEFLIYFQGNSAPDKSGLPSDRFSAERTGGSVSTLTIQRTQQEDSAVYLCASSIQSEGVYEQYFGPGTRLTVT.

The DNA of the CDR3 is TGTGCCAGCACCTTGGCTTCTAGCGGGAGCTCCTACAATGAGCAGTTCTTC. Translation gives CASTLASSGSSYNEQFF. J is TRBJ2-1 and V is TRBV7-9, with 10 bases that match TRBD2. This CDR3 contains 17 residues. J lost 0 bases, V lost 7 bases, and 9 bases had no gene match. CDR1 is SEHNR, CDR2 FQNEAQ, per germline (reference sequence). Full variable domain (rest looked up from reference TRBV7-9 and TRBJ2-1): DTGVSQNPRHKITKRGQNVTFRCDPISEHNRLYWYRQTLGQGPEFLTYFQNEAQLEKSRLLSDRFSAERPKGSFSTLEIQRTEQGDSAMYLCASTLASSGSSYNEQFFGPGTRLTVL.

The rearrangement links TRBV25-1 to TRBJ2-7; tentatively, D is TRBD2 (6 bases). CDR1 and CDR2 (germline): MGHDK, SYGVNS. Between the trimmed V and J ends, which lost 4 bases and 2 bases, there was a span of 12 bases. CDR3 length equals 14 residues. Written as DNA, the CDR3 is TGTGCCAGCAGTGTCGCTAGCGTGGCCTACGAGCAGTACTTC. It yields the protein CASSVASVAYEQYF.

This clone has more than one count but fewer than ten. J is TRBJ2-7 and V is TRBV7-8, with TRBD2 identical over 7 bases. CDR1 SGHVS and CDR2 FQNEAQ come from the germline V gene. Unmatched junction bases numbered 5, after V lost 1 base and J lost 2 bases. CDR3 length equals 15 residues. The DNA for the CDR3 is TGTGCCAGCAGCTTAGGAGGACTAGGGACCTACGAGCAGTACTTC. Translated, it gives CASSLGGLGTYEQYF.

The chain joins TRBV28 to TRBJ2-5; TRBD2 is a possible D gene (5 bases). CDR1 and CDR2 (germline): MDHEN, SYDVKM. CDR3 length equals 15 residues. V was cut by 5 bases and J by 5 bases, with 18 bases left in between. The CDR3 is CASSTPGRAKETQYF. The CDR3 region has the DNA TGTGCCAGCAGTACCCCGGGAAGGGCCAAGGAGACCCAGTACTTC.

This clone appeared a single time. The rearrangement joins TRBV2 to TRBJ2-3; 8 bases map to TRBD2. Germline V gives CDR1 SNHLY, CDR2 FYNNEI. The ends lost 10 bases at V and 3 bases at J; junction bases unmatched: 15. This CDR3 contains 16 residues. The CDR3 loop reads CATSLAGRAVTDTQYF. The CDR3 DNA sequence: TGTGCCACCTCCCTCGCCGGGAGGGCCGTGACAGATACGCAGTATTTT.

The V gene is TRBV28, the J gene TRBJ2-7; 7 nucleotides align to TRBD1. The CDR3 runs to 16 residues. Germline CDR1 MDHEN, CDR2 SYDVKM. After removal of 2 bases from V and 3 bases from J, the junction contained 10 bases not matched to a gene. The CDR3 protein is CASSLPDRDRLYEQYF. DNA for the CDR3: TGTGCCAGCAGTTTACCTGACAGGGATCGTCTCTACGAGCAGTACTTC. Combining the CDR3 with reference TRBV28 and TRBJ2-7 gives the whole variable domain DVKVTQSSRYLVKRTGEKVFLECVQDMDHENMFWYRQDPGLGLRLIYFSYDVKMKEKGDIPEGYSVSREKKERFSLILESASTNQTSMYLCASSLPDRDRLYEQYFGPGTRLTVT.

This clone was observed a single time. The chain links TRBV7-2 to TRBJ1-1, with a possible D match to TRBD1 (5 bases). V gave up 5 bases and J gave up 4 bases, with 11 bases separating them. Germline V CDR1 and CDR2: SGHTA, FQGNSA. The CDR3 covers 13 residues. Written as DNA, the CDR3 is TGTGCCAGCAGCCCCGAAGGGGCCACTGAAGCTTTCTTT. Translation: CASSPEGATEAFF.

The genes are TRBV5-6 and TRBJ1-2, with TRBD1 matching 7 bases. The CDR3 has 15 amino acids. Germline lookup yields CDR1 SGHDT and CDR2 YYEEEE. Trimming removed 2 bases from V and 4 bases from J; junction bases left unmatched: 8. Written as DNA, the CDR3 is TGTGCCAGCAGCTTACTTCAGGACAGGTTCTATGGCTACACCTTC. Protein: CASSLLQDRFYGYTF.

J is TRBJ2-1 and V is TRBV27; D assignment may be TRBD1 or TRBD2 (5 bases each). Germline CDR1 reads MNHEY; CDR2 reads SMNVEV (reference sequence). The CDR3 consists of 13 residues. Trimming removed 5 bases from V and 8 bases from J, with 13 bases in between. CDR3 protein: CASSTGTGYEQFF. The CDR3 DNA reads as TGTGCCAGCAGTACTGGGACCGGGTATGAGCAGTTCTTC.

The rearrangement links TRBV7-3 to TRBJ2-1; 14 bases are a match to TRBD2. CDR3 length: 14 residues. The V and J ends lost 3 bases and 10 bases, in that order; junction bases with no gene match: 2. Germline assignment: CDR1 SGHTA and CDR2 FQGTGA. The CDR3 DNA reads as TGTGCCAGCAGCTTCGGACTAGCGGGAGGCGAGCAGTTCTTC. Translation: CASSFGLAGGEQFF.

The V call is TRBV7-6, the J call TRBJ2-3; 10 bases agree with TRBD2. The CDR3 sequence is 16 residues long. Germline-derived CDR1 and CDR2 are SGHVS and FNYEAQ. V shed 5 bases and J 2 bases; nucleotides not matched to a gene: 7. CDR3 bases: TGTGCCAGCAGCCCAGAGACTAGCGGGCTCACAGATACGCAGTATTTT. Translation: CASSPETSGLTDTQYF.

This clone was seen a handful of times. This chain uses TRBV2 with TRBJ1-1; D possibly corresponds to TRBD1 (6 bases). Looked up from germline, CDR1 is SNHLY and CDR2 is FYNNEI. This CDR3 spans 13 amino acids. The V end lost 5 bases, the J end lost 3 bases, and 10 bases lay between the germline ends. The CDR3 bases are TGTGCCAGCAGTTTGACAGGCTACACTGAAGCTTTCTTT. This gives the protein CASSLTGYTEAFF.

The chain links TRBV15 to TRBJ2-2; TRBD1 aligns across 8 bases. Germline CDR1 reads LNHNV; CDR2 reads YYDKDF (reference sequence). The V gene end was trimmed by 8 bases and the J gene end by 0 bases; junction bases not matched to a gene: 8. The CDR3 extends over 16 amino acids. CDR3 sequence: CATGTGPDSNTGELFF. CDR3 bases: TGTGCCACCGGGACAGGACCTGATTCGAACACCGGGGAGCTGTTTTTT.

The chain combines TRBV14 with TRBJ1-3; 9 positions match TRBD1. V trimming: 4 bases; J trimming: 7 bases; junction bases outside the gene matches: 2. The CDR3 runs to 13 residues. CDR1 and CDR2 (germline): SGHDN, FVKESK. In DNA form, the CDR3 reads TGTGCCAGCAGCCCCGGGACAGGGAACACCATATATTTT. As protein: CASSPGTGNTIYF.

This sequence joins TRBV28 and TRBJ1-2; perhaps TRBD1 as D (5 bases). This CDR3 comprises 15 residues. Trimming shortened V by 3 bases and J by 2 bases, and 13 bases separated the two germline ends. Germline V CDR1 and CDR2: MDHEN, SYDVKM. The CDR3 loop is CASSLIEGRNYGYTF. CDR3 nucleotide sequence: TGTGCCAGCAGTTTGATAGAGGGGCGGAACTATGGCTACACCTTC.

The chain joins TRBV19 to TRBJ2-2; D gene ambiguous. This CDR3 has 13 residues. CDR1 and CDR2 (germline): LNHDA, SQIVND (reference sequence). The ends were cut back, 8 bases at V and 2 bases at J, with 9 bases in the middle. The CDR3 sequence: CASRLGNTGELFF. The CDR3 nucleotides are TGTGCCAGTCGCTTGGGAAACACCGGGGAGCTGTTTTTT.

This clone occurred once. The J gene is TRBJ2-7, the V gene TRBV6-5, with D tentatively TRBD2 (5 bases). V gave up 7 bases and J gave up 2 bases, with 12 bases separating them. The CDR3 has 13 residues. Germline CDR1 is MNHEY and CDR2 is SVGAGI. This chain's CDR3 is CASKPPGTYEQYF. The DNA of the CDR3 is TGTGCCAGCAAACCTCCCGGGACCTACGAGCAGTACTTC.

V usage is TRBV19 and J usage is TRBJ1-1; D gene uncertain. This CDR3 contains 15 residues. Trimming cost V 4 bases and J 3 bases, with 15 bases left between them. Germline CDR1 LNHDA, CDR2 SQIVND (reference sequence). CDR3 amino acids: CASSTGPYGDTEAFF. The CDR3 DNA follows: TGTGCCAGTAGTACCGGTCCGTATGGGGACACTGAAGCTTTCTTT.

A few counts support this clone. The chain carries TRBV19 and TRBJ2-2, with D perhaps TRBD1 (5 bases). Trimming took 5 bases from V and 9 from J, leaving 10 bases between them. The CDR3 contains 12 residues. Germline V CDR1 and CDR2: LNHDA, SQIVND (reference sequence). This chain's CDR3 is CASSFDSRELFF. The CDR3 coding sequence is TGTGCCAGTAGTTTCGACAGCAGGGAGCTGTTTTTT. The whole variable domain, remainder taken from reference TRBV19 and TRBJ2-2, is DGGITQSPKYLFRKEGQNVTLSCEQNLNHDAMYWYRQDPGQGLRLIYYSQIVNDFQKGDIAEGYSVSREKKESFPLTVTSAQKNPTAFYLCASSFDSRELFFGEGSRLTVL.